The 2 T cell receptor beta chains in this list originate from one sample, sequenced in a study of blood T cells in healthy people across ages. It was with a sample-barcoded 5' primer and a J-beta primer mix that a second PCR of roughly 7 to 11 cycles was run. Each CDR3 protein is one row after TCRdb ran MiXCR on the 5' RACE reads. The sample yields 800,000 to 1,000,000 distinct CDR3 sequences, roughly 43% seen once. Specimen: blood. The receptors stem from a man between 25 and 39 years old in good health.

This clonotype has just a few counts. The chain uses TRBV6-1 and TRBJ2-7; D not resolved. This CDR3 is built from 17 residues. The germline V gene encodes CDR1 MNHNS and CDR2 SASEGT. The V and J ends lost 5 bases and 2 bases respectively, with 22 bases between them. The CDR3 protein is CASSPLGRSGVTYEQYF. The CDR3 DNA reads TGTGCCAGCAGTCCACTGGGCAGATCTGGTGTTACCTACGAGCAGTACTTC.

This clonotype came up a few times. This rearrangement joins TRBV29-1 to TRBJ2-7, with TRBD2 identical over 9 bases. The V gene end was trimmed by 6 bases and the J gene end by 0 bases; junction bases not matched to a gene: 3. This CDR3 comprises 13 residues. Germline V gives CDR1 SQVTM, CDR2 ANQGSEA. CDR3 residues: CSVSGGNSYEQYF. CDR3 DNA sequence: TGCAGCGTCAGCGGGGGGAACTCCTACGAGCAGTACTTC.